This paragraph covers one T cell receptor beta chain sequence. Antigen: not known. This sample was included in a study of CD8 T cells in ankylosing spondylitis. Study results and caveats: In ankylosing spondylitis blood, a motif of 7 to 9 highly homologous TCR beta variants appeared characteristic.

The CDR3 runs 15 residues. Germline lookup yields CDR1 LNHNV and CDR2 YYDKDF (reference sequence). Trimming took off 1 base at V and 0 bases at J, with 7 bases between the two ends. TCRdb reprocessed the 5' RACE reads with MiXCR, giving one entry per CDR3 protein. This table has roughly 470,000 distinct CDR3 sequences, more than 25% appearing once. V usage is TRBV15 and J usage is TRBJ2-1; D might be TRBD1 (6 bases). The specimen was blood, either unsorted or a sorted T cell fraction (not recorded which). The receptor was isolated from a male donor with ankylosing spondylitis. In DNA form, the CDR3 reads TGTGCCACCAGCAGAGCAGGGGTCTCCTACAATGAGCAGTTCTTC. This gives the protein CATSRAGVSYNEQFF. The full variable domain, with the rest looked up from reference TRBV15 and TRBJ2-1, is DAMVIQNPRYQVTQFGKPVTLSCSQTLNHNVMYWYQQKSSQAPKLLFHYYDKDFNNEADTPDNFQSRRPNTSFCFLDIRSPGLGDTAMYLCATSRAGVSYNEQFFGPGTRLTVL.